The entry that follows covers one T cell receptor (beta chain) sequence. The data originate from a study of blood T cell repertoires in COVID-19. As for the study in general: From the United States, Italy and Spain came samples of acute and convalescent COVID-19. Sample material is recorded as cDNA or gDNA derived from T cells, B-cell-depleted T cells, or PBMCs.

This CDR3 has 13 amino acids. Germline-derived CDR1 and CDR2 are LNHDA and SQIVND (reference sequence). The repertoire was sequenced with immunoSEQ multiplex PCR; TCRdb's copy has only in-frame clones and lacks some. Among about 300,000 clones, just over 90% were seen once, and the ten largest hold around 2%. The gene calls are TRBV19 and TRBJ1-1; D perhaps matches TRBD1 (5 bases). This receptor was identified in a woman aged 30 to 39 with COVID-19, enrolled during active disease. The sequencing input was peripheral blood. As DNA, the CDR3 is TGTGCAAGTTCCGCGGGGGTGGGCACTGAAGCTTTCTTT. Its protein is CASSAGVGTEAFF.